The 18 T cell receptor beta chains presented below share a single source sample, sequenced in a study of PD-1 blockade in classical Hodgkin lymphoma. Libraries were prepared by immunoSEQ multiplex PCR; TCRdb keeps only in-frame clonotypes and omits some of them. The sample holds roughly 150,000 clones, around 84% seen once. All patients experienced relapse after autologous stem cell transplantation, and brentuximab vedotin exposure was variable. Material: peripheral blood mononuclear cells (PBMCs), obtained before the second cycle of nivolumab. The receptors here all came from a human donor with classical Hodgkin lymphoma.

The V call is TRBV10-3, the J call TRBJ1-6; TRBD1 is a possible D gene (6 bases). The germline V gene has CDR1 ENHRY and CDR2 SYGVKD. The V and J ends lost 4 bases and 3 bases respectively, with 10 bases between them. The CDR3 has 15 residues. In DNA, the CDR3 is TGTGCCATCAGTGTACAGGGATTCTATAATTCACCCCTCCACTTT. Translation gives CAISVQGFYNSPLHF.

The rearrangement links TRBV11-2 to TRBJ2-2, with TRBD2 matching 14 bases. The CDR3 extends over 16 amino acids. Germline V lookup: CDR1 SGHAT, CDR2 FQNNGV. Trimming cost V 2 bases and J 5 bases; bases outside gene matches: 1. DNA for the CDR3: TGTGCCAGCAGCTTATGGACTAGCGGGAGGACCGGGGAGCTGTTTTTT. It encodes CASSLWTSGRTGELFF.

This clone was counted at least ten times. The gene calls are TRBV25-1 and TRBJ1-2; perhaps TRBD1 as D (5 bases). V lost 3 bases and J 0 bases, leaving 11 bases between the germline ends. CDR1 is MGHDK, CDR2 SYGVNS, per germline. This CDR3 is 15 amino acids long. In DNA form, the CDR3 reads TGTGCCAGCAGTGATCCCGGGACTGCTAACTATGGCTACACCTTC. Protein: CASSDPGTANYGYTF.

This chain links TRBV7-9 with TRBJ1-2; tentatively, D is TRBD1 (6 bases). CDR3 length: 13 residues. Trimming stripped 5 bases from V and 7 bases from J, with 14 bases between. Germline loops: CDR1 SEHNR, CDR2 FQNEAQ (reference sequence). For the CDR3, the DNA is TGTGCCAGCAGCGTACAGGGTCCTGGTGGCTACACCTTC. Protein sequence: CASSVQGPGGYTF. Using reference TRBV7-9 and TRBJ1-2 for the parts outside the CDR3, the full variable domain is DTGVSQNPRHKITKRGQNVTFRCDPISEHNRLYWYRQTLGQGPEFLTYFQNEAQLEKSRLLSDRFSAERPKGSFSTLEIQRTEQGDSAMYLCASSVQGPGGYTFGSGTRLTVV.

This rearrangement joins TRBV18 to TRBJ1-1; D may be TRBD1 (6 bases). There are 15 residues in the CDR3. Germline CDR1 and CDR2: KGHSH and LQKENI. The ends were cut back, 0 bases at V and 7 bases at J, with 15 bases in the middle. The CDR3 region has the DNA TGTGCCAGCTCACCACCGACTCAGGGGTACGGTGAAGCTTTCTTT. Translated: CASSPPTQGYGEAFF.

The V call is TRBV6-7, the J call TRBJ2-7; D might be TRBD2 (6 bases). TRBV6-7 is an ORF; its function is uncertain. The CDR3 is made up of 16 amino acids. Trimming pared 2 bases from V and 2 bases from J, leaving 16 bases between. CDR3 sequence (DNA): TGTGCCAGCAGTTACGCGGTGATCGGGGGAACCTACGAGCAGTACTTC. Translating gives CASSYAVIGGTYEQYF.

This clone occurred once. The chain is built from TRBV6-5 and TRBJ1-1; D is unclear. V lost 8 bases and J 4 bases, leaving 8 bases between the germline ends. Looked up from germline, CDR1 is MNHEY and CDR2 is SVGAGI. This CDR3 comprises 11 residues. In DNA, the CDR3 is TGTGCCAGCGCCCGGGGCACTGAAGCTTTCTTT. Residues: CASARGTEAFF.

The V call is TRBV5-5, the J call TRBJ1-1, with TRBD1 identical over 7 bases. After removal of 4 bases from V and 4 bases from J, the junction contained 7 bases not matched to a gene. From germline, CDR1 is SGHKS and CDR2 YYEKEE (reference sequence). The CDR3 spans 14 residues. In nucleotides, the CDR3 is TGTGCCAGCAGCCCGGGGACAGTCTTCACTGAAGCTTTCTTT. Translating gives CASSPGTVFTEAFF.

The chain couples TRBV19 to TRBJ2-1; D might be TRBD2 (6 bases). Germline V gene sequence: CDR1 LNHDA, CDR2 SQIVND (reference sequence). Deletions cut 7 bases from V and 8 bases from J, with 24 bases between. This CDR3 comprises 16 residues. CDR3 loop: CASIAEGGKAIHEQFF. The DNA for the CDR3 is TGTGCCAGTATCGCTGAGGGCGGGAAGGCTATACATGAGCAGTTCTTC.

This chain connects TRBV7-2 to TRBJ2-3; D remains unclear. Trimming pared 0 bases from V and 5 bases from J, leaving 3 bases between. The CDR3 is 12 residues long. Germline V lookup: CDR1 SGHTA, CDR2 FQGNSA. The CDR3 sequence: CASSLAEDTQYF. The CDR3 bases are TGTGCCAGCAGCTTAGCGGAAGATACGCAGTATTTT.

This rearrangement joins TRBV5-1 to TRBJ1-6, with no clear D. Germline CDR1 SGHRS, CDR2 YFSETQ. V lost 0 bases, J lost 10 bases, and 14 bases lay in between. The CDR3 loop spans 15 amino acids. In DNA, the CDR3 is TGCGCCAGCAGCTTGGCAGTCAACTTGGGCTCACCCCTCCACTTT. This translates into CASSLAVNLGSPLHF.

The chain employs TRBV2 and TRBJ2-5, with D possibly matching TRBD1 (6 bases). The germline CDR1 and CDR2 sequences are SNHLY and FYNNEI. Trimming removed 6 bases from V and 1 base from J, with 9 bases in between. CDR3 length: 13 residues. CDR3 protein: CASSWDTQETQYF. CDR3 in DNA: TGTGCCAGCAGCTGGGACACCCAAGAGACCCAGTACTTC.

This rearrangement joins TRBV29-1 to TRBJ2-1; 9 bases line up with TRBD1. The germline V gene encodes CDR1 SQVTM and CDR2 ANQGSEA. Trimming cost V 4 bases and J 4 bases; bases outside gene matches: 5. The CDR3 consists of 14 residues. In nucleotides, the CDR3 is TGCAGCGTTGCCGGACAGGGGCATTACAATGAGCAGTTCTTC. This encodes CSVAGQGHYNEQFF.

The gene calls are TRBV11-2 and TRBJ2-2; D perhaps matches TRBD2 (5 bases). V was pared by 5 bases and J by 1 base, with 8 bases between. Germline-derived CDR1 and CDR2 are SGHAT and FQNNGV. The CDR3 has 14 amino acids. In DNA form, the CDR3 reads TGTGCCAGCAGCCCAGGACTGAACACCGGGGAGCTGTTTTTT. Protein product: CASSPGLNTGELFF.

This sequence joins TRBV7-3 and TRBJ1-4; 7 bases are shared with TRBD1. Germline V gene sequence: CDR1 SGHTA, CDR2 FQGTGA. This CDR3 is built from 15 residues. V dropped 1 base and J dropped 7; count of bases not matched to a gene: 6. The CDR3: CASSLRTGGGEKLFF. The CDR3 DNA reads TGTGCCAGCAGCTTAAGGACAGGCGGAGGTGAAAAACTGTTTTTT.

The V call is TRBV18, the J call TRBJ2-5; 15 bases match TRBD2. Germline lookup yields CDR1 KGHSH and CDR2 LQKENI. The CDR3 consists of 15 residues. Germline trimming cut 3 bases from V and 4 bases from J; bases unmatched to any gene: 0. In nucleotides, the CDR3 is TGTGCCAGCTCACCGGGACTAGCGGGAGGAGAGACCCAGTACTTC. Translated: CASSPGLAGGETQYF.

This chain connects TRBV18 to TRBJ2-3, with no clear D. The CDR3 extends over 13 amino acids. Per the germline V gene, CDR1 is KGHSH and CDR2 is LQKENI. Trimming cost V 0 bases and J 2 bases, with 3 bases left between them. The CDR3 bases are TGTGCCAGCTCACCACCAAACACAGATACGCAGTATTTT. Translated, it gives CASSPPNTDTQYF.

The chain recombines TRBV2 with TRBJ1-6; D is unclear. The V end was cut by 7 bases, the J end by 7 bases, with 11 bases between. The CDR3 extends over 13 amino acids. Germline values: CDR1 SNHLY, CDR2 FYNNEI. The DNA for the CDR3 is TGTGCCAGCAAGTTAGTTGGGAATTCACCCCTCCACTTT. It codes for CASKLVGNSPLHF.